This T cell receptor (beta chain) came from a study of blood T cell repertoires in COVID-19. Background on the study: Donors in the United States, Italy and Spain gave samples during acute or convalescent COVID-19. PBMCs, B-cell-depleted T cells, or T cells provided the cDNA or gDNA that made up the material.

In the study's own analysis: How many nucleated cells were present was estimated from reference gene primer amplification. TCRdb's copy holds only in-frame clones and misses some; the assay was immunoSEQ multiplex PCR. V, J and clone size derive from that table, while D and trimming were established from the DNA sequence. The sample consists of 140,000 to 150,000 clones, around four fifths of them appearing once. From germline, CDR1 is SGHDN and CDR2 FVKESK. The CDR3 runs 14 residues. V was cut by 2 bases and J by 2 bases, with 10 bases left in between. The chain uses TRBV14 and TRBJ2-7; a possible D gene is TRBD1 (5 bases). The TCR originated in a human donor in a cohort sampled during active COVID-19. Source material: peripheral blood. The CDR3 loop is CASSQQGPPYEQYF. CDR3 coding DNA: TGTGCCAGCAGCCAACAGGGCCCCCCCTACGAGCAGTACTTC.